This T cell receptor (beta chain) comes out of a study of cytomegalovirus exposure and HLA in healthy donors. Notes on the study in general: Cytomegalovirus-associated status was assigned to more than 150 TCR beta chains. According to a subsequent analysis, TCR clusters identified in the first cohort showed a tendency to co-occur across the roughly 120 validation repertoires.

Germline CDR1 reads LNHNV; CDR2 reads YYDKDF (reference sequence). The ends were cut back, 3 bases at V and 6 bases at J, with 11 bases in the middle. The CDR3 runs to 13 residues. With respect to this clone: Antigen: not known.

The protocol was immunoSEQ multiplex PCR, while the TCRdb copy is restricted to in-frame clones and leaves out a portion. Counted here are tens of thousands of clones, roughly nine tenths occurring once; the ten biggest clones make up 1.1%. While the first cohort had 600 to 850 subjects, the donors belonged to the separate validation cohort of about 130 subjects. Sample: PBMCs. The receptor was isolated from a man aged 18 to 35 in good health and CMV-seronegative. The rearrangement links TRBV15 to TRBJ2-5, with D maybe TRBD1 (5 bases). CDR3 bases: TGTGCCACCAGCAGCCAGGGTATGCAGACCCAGTACTTC. Translated, it gives CATSSQGMQTQYF.